These T cell receptor beta chains were read from a single sample in a study of Ad26.COV2.S vaccination and SARS-CoV-2 variants. TCRdb's copy holds only in-frame clones and misses some; the assay was immunoSEQ multiplex PCR. Among 200,000 to 250,000 clones listed, around nine tenths were seen once. The source was peripheral blood, collected in a trial of Ad26.COV2.S vaccine versus placebo. The receptors here all came from a person between 18 and 60 years old who received the Ad26.COV2.S COVID-19 vaccine or a placebo. Each CDR3 is given with its conserved first and last residue. Each record gives: D gene, J gene, V gene, clone size, CDR3 DNA, CDR3 protein. The D gene is left open where the match is weak. Rows may omit the clone size; those that give it use once, few, many or a size class.

>-|TRBJ2-7|TRBV2|few
TGTGCCAGCAGCCCTGACAGCGCTTTTACCTACGAGCAGTACTTC
CASSPDSAFTYEQYF
>-|TRBJ2-3|TRBV19|-
TGTGCCAGTAGTAGACTAGTGTCAGATACGCAGTATTTT
CASSRLVSDTQYF
>-|TRBJ2-7|TRBV7-2|once
TGTGCCAGCAGCTCAGACATCCATACCTACGAGCAGTACTTC
CASSSDIHTYEQYF
>-|TRBJ2-7|TRBV5-1|once
TGCGCCAGCAGCTTGGTACAGGGGGGGTCCTACGAGCAGTACTTC
CASSLVQGGSYEQYF
>-|TRBJ1-1|TRBV28|-
TGTGCCAGCAGTCCTACTCAGAACACTGAAGCTTTCTTT
CASSPTQNTEAFF
>TRBD2|TRBJ2-7|TRBV14|-
TGTGCCAGCAGCCAAGAGTGGGGGGGCTCCTACGAGCAGTACTTC
CASSQEWGGSYEQYF
>-|TRBJ1-4|TRBV5-6|-
TGTGCCAGCAGCTTTGGGCCAGAGGAAAAACTGTTTTTT
CASSFGPEEKLFF
>TRBD1|TRBJ2-5|TRBV6-5|-
TGTGCCAGCAGTTACCCACAGGGGGCAGGGGAGACCCAGTACTTC
CASSYPQGAGETQYF
>-|TRBJ2-5|TRBV5-4|-
TGTGCCAGCAGCCGCCGGGACACTGAAGAGACCCAGTACTTC
CASSRRDTEETQYF
>-|TRBJ2-7|TRBV6-6|-
TGTGCCAGCAGACGCACAGGGAGCTCCTACGAGCAGTACTTC
CASRRTGSSYEQYF
>-|TRBJ1-1|TRBV7-3|-
TGTGCCAGCAGCTTGAACGGCGGGACGGGTGGTGAAACTGAAGCTTTCTTT
CASSLNGGTGGETEAFF
>TRBD2|TRBJ2-1|TRBV27|few
TGTGCCAGCAGTTTTTTGACTAGCGGGAATTACAATGAGCAGTTCTTC
CASSFLTSGNYNEQFF
>TRBD1|TRBJ1-3|TRBV11-2|-
TGTGCCATCGCGGACAGGGTGTTTGGAAACACCATATATTTT
CAIADRVFGNTIYF
>TRBD2|TRBJ2-3|TRBV5-1|-
TGCGCCAGCAGCTTGGAGTCCTTGGGGGGAGGGCCAGTGGATACGCAGTATTTT
CASSLESLGGGPVDTQYF
>TRBD1|TRBJ2-5|TRBV7-8|-
TGTGCCAGCAGCAGGGACAGGGACGTAGGAGGAACTACTTCCCAGTACTTC
CASSRDRDVGGTTSQYF
>TRBD2|TRBJ2-3|TRBV10-3|-
TGTGCCATCGCCCAGGCGGGGGGGCCAGATACGCAGTATTTT
CAIAQAGGPDTQYF
>-|TRBJ1-4|TRBV3-1/TRBV3-2|-
TGTGCCAGCAGCCCGACAGGACTTTCGACTAATGAAAAACTGTTTTTT
CASSPTGLSTNEKLFF
>-|TRBJ2-4|TRBV6-2/TRBV6-3|-
TGTGCCAGCAGTTATGGTTTCGAAAACATTCAGTACTTC
CASSYGFENIQYF
>-|TRBJ1-2|TRBV3-1/TRBV3-2|-
TGTGCCAGCAGCCAAGACGTCGGTGGCTACACCTTC
CASSQDVGGYTF
>TRBD1|TRBJ1-6|TRBV6-5|once
TGTGCCAGCAACCCGGGACAGGGGCCTAATTCACCCCTCCACTTT
CASNPGQGPNSPLHF
>TRBD2|TRBJ2-3|TRBV5-1|-
TGCGCCAGCAGCCGAGGGGAGGGTAGCACAGATACGCAGTATTTT
CASSRGEGSTDTQYF
>TRBD1|TRBJ2-7|TRBV5-5|-
TGTGCCAGCAGCTTAAAACCGGGACAGGGGGCCGAGCAGTACTTC
CASSLKPGQGAEQYF
>-|TRBJ2-2|TRBV11-3|once
TGTGCCAGCAGCCTAAGGGGGGGGACCGGGGAGCTGTTTTTT
CASSLRGGTGELFF
>TRBD2|TRBJ2-1|TRBV27|-
TGTGCCAGCAGCCCCCCGGGGGGCAATGAGCAGTTCTTC
CASSPPGGNEQFF
>TRBD1|TRBJ2-7|TRBV2|-
TGTGCCAGCAGTGAAGAGGCAGGGGGTGGGTACGAGCAGTACTTC
CASSEEAGGGYEQYF